The rows below give T cell receptor beta chains drawn from one sample of a study of human T cells and chemical hapten exposure. From the RACE reads, TCRdb called clonotypes with MiXCR, one entry per CDR3 protein. The sample holds about 140,000 distinct CDR3 sequences, about 10% seen once. The sample here was whole blood, taken in connection with sensitization to the hapten diphenylcyclopropenone (DPC). The receptor source for this set is a woman between 50 and 59 years old with alopecia areata. Some clones in this sample may be carry-over from other donors' samples. The conserved cysteine and the conserved F or W are not part of the CDR3 here.

j_gene	v_gene	CDR3aa
TRBJ1-3	TRBV30	AWSVGFWNTIY
TRBJ2-7	TRBV7-2	ASSLVYTDEQY
TRBJ2-7	TRBV4-2	ASSHPPQRSSYEQY
TRBJ1-4	TRBV7-9	ASSSGRGPGYEKLF
TRBJ2-3	TRBV7-2	ASSLGVQAGTDTQY
TRBJ2-3	TRBV4-3	ASSQEGLAYTDTQY
TRBJ1-5	TRBV20-1	SASLGGTRNQPQH
TRBJ2-7	TRBV7-9	ASSRERGEQY
TRBJ2-3	TRBV13	ASSSWTSRDTQY
TRBJ2-4	TRBV12-3/TRBV12-4	ASSLASGMENIQY
TRBJ1-5	TRBV29-1	SVGAAADQPQH
TRBJ2-7	TRBV7-9	ASSQGGLGTSYEQY
TRBJ2-3	TRBV11-3	ASSLGEVDTQY
TRBJ2-2	TRBV20-1	SARGRGNTGELF
TRBJ1-6	TRBV20-1	SASPGHSPLH
TRBJ2-7	TRBV5-4	ASSLVGGSLGVQY
TRBJ1-1	TRBV6-2/TRBV6-3	ATTPRGNTEAF
TRBJ1-1	TRBV14	ASSPGAEAF
TRBJ2-5	TRBV6-2/TRBV6-3	ASSSGVAVYQETQY
TRBJ2-1	TRBV12-3/TRBV12-4	ASSIGPSSYNEQF
TRBJ2-1	TRBV10-2	AIAKSNEQF
TRBJ2-3	TRBV20-1	SARYSKPGADTQY
TRBJ2-1	TRBV20-1	SASNAGGYNEQF
TRBJ1-5	TRBV5-1	ASSFSPTQPQH
TRBJ2-7	TRBV11-2	ASSLLLPGTGNEQY
TRBJ1-4	TRBV20-1	SASWDRHREKLF
TRBJ1-3	TRBV14	ASSQDRISGNTIY
TRBJ1-2	TRBV20-1	SAQDQGTYGYT
TRBJ1-5	TRBV9	ASSVDAGDGQPQH
TRBJ2-1	TRBV7-3	ASSHGGREQF
TRBJ2-1	TRBV30	AWSVLDEQF
TRBJ1-1	TRBV7-3	ASSSVLGGEAF
TRBJ1-2	TRBV5-4	ASTSGGGYGYT
TRBJ2-7	TRBV5-1	ASSLTSVYEQY
TRBJ2-5	TRBV29-1	SADRGWKTQY
TRBJ2-7	TRBV12-3/TRBV12-4	ASSLNGYEQY
TRBJ1-1	TRBV27	ASSLRTENTEAF
TRBJ2-2	TRBV7-3	ASSTVPQELF
TRBJ2-1	TRBV4-3	ASSPRLASYNEQF
TRBJ2-4	TRBV13	ASTPPGGLAKNIQY
TRBJ2-7	TRBV3-1	ASSQPTLKVQY
TRBJ2-1	TRBV6-4	ASSGGQGIDEQF
TRBJ1-6	TRBV15	ATSRDPADNSPLH
TRBJ2-5	TRBV20-1	SANTLGLAASTQY
TRBJ2-1	TRBV30	AWSFSRTSGAQF
TRBJ2-5	TRBV7-8	ASSLRQGARETQY
TRBJ2-3	TRBV20-1	SATGSTDTQY
TRBJ1-1	TRBV7-9	ASTQDRGNTEAF
TRBJ2-1	TRBV7-9	ASSLPADFYNEQF
TRBJ2-1	TRBV20-1	SARDPGLAVGQF
TRBJ1-1	TRBV18	ASSPDRAEAF
TRBJ2-1	TRBV7-3	ASSLGVLAGVNEQF
TRBJ2-7	TRBV24-1	ATSDLKGEQY